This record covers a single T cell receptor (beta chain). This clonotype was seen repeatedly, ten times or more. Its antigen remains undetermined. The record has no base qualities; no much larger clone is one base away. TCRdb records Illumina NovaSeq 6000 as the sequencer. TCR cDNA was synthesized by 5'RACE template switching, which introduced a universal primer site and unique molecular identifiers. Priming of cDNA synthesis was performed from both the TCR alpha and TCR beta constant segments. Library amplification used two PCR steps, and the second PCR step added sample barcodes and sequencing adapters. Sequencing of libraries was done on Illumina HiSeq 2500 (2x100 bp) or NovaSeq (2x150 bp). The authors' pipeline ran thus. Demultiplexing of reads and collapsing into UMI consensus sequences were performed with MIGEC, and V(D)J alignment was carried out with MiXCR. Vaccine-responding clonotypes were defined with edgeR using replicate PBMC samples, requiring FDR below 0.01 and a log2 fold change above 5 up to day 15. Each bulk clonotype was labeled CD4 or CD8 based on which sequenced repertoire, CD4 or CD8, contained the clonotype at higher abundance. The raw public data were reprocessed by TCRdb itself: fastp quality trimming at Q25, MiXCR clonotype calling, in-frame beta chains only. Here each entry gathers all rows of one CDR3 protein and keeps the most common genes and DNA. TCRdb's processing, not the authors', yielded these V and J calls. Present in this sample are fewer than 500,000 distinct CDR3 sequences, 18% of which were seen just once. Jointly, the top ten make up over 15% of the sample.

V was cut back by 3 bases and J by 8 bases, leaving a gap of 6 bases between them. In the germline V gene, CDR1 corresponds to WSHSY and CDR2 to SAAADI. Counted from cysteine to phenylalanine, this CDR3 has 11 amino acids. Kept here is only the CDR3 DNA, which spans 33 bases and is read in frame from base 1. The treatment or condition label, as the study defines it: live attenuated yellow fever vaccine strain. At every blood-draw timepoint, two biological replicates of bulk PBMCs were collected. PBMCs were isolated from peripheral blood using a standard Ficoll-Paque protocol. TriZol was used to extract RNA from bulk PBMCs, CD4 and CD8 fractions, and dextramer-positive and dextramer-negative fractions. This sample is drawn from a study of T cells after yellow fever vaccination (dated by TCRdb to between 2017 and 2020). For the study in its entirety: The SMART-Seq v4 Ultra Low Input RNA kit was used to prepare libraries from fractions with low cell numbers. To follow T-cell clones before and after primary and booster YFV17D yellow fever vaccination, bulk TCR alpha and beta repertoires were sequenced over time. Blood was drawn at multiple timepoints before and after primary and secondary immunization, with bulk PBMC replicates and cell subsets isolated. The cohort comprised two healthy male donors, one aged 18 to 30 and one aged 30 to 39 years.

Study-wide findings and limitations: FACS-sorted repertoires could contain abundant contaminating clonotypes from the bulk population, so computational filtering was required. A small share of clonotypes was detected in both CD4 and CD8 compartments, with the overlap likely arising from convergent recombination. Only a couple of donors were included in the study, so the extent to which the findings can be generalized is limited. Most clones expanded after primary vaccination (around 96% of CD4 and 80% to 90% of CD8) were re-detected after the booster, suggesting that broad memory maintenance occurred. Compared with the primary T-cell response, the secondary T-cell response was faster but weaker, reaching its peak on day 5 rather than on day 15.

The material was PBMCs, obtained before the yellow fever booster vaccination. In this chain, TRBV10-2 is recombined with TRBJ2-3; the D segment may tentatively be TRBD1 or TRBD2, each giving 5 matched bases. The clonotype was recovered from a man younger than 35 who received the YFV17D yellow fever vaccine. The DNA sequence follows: TGCGCCAGCAGTGATGGGGGTACGCAGTATTTT. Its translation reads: CASSDGGTQYF.